This T cell receptor (beta chain) was retrieved from a study of radiation and T cells in renal cell carcinoma (TCRdb year 2020). Background on the whole study: The samples were drawn from a clinical trial, where primary renal cell carcinomas were treated with 15 Gy of stereotactic body radiation therapy and then removed by nephrectomy 4 weeks afterward. A total of about 4 million unique CDR3 nucleotide sequences, encoding 2.7 million or so unique CDR3 amino acid sequences, were found across all 50 or so samples. A total of 53 samples underwent TCR beta sequencing, made up of roughly 26 tumors and around 27 peripheral blood samples. General study outcomes and caveats: The single-armed trial design could not address effects of radiation dose or scheduling on the TCR repertoire. Dynamics of the blood repertoire were not tracked past 4 weeks after treatment. Because pretreatment tumor biopsies were not available, the baseline intratumoral presence of clonotypes could not be determined. Top tumor clonotypes rose in blood from baseline to 2 weeks post-radiation, then contracted by 4 weeks, suggesting transient expansion of tumor-resident clones.

The sample's time point label, decoded: blood 2 weeks post-SBRT. The treatment or condition label on this specimen signifies: 15 Gy SBRT to primary tumor, nephrectomy 4 weeks later. Serial peripheral blood from radiation-treated patients was sampled at baseline, 2 weeks and 4 weeks after SBRT to track tumor-enriched clonotypes. Every patient had renal cell carcinoma of clear cell pathology. The QIAamp DNA Blood Mini Kit (Qiagen) was used to prepare genomic DNA for TCR sequencing. Only samples passing all quality control checks were included in the analyses. Counted from cysteine to phenylalanine, this CDR3 has 16 amino acids. The read is trimmed to its CDR3 DNA, 48 bases read in frame from base 1. As encoded in the germline V gene, CDR1 is MDHEN while CDR2 is SYDVKM. V sheds 1 base and J sheds 1 base, leaving 11 bases between their ends. Following the manufacturer's recommendations, the immunoSEQ kit was used to generate TCR beta libraries from genomic DNA. For library preparation, a first multiplex PCR was performed with proprietary primers, followed by a second PCR in which unique barcodes were added, and bead cleanups were performed after each round. Each sample batch included a kit-provided positive control reaction and a negative control reaction. The final libraries were assessed on an Agilent 4200 TapeStation D1000 ScreenTape, pooled by volume, and quantified by qPCR. Sequencing was performed on an Illumina NextSeq500 using a MidOutput 150-cycle cartridge, with 156 Read1 cycles, 15 Index1 cycles, and the kit custom primers. The pooled library was loaded at roughly 1 pM with around 20% PhiX control spiked in. Processing in the source paper ran as follows. Vendor-processed data were analyzed in R, with a clonotype defined as all T cells sharing the same CDR3 nucleotide sequence. In the clone abundance analyses, frequencies in each sample were normalized to that sample's 10,000 most abundant clones. Before analysis, public T cell clones were removed, and these numbered fewer than six per sample on average. An abundance difference of at least 32-fold between compartments was the criterion for calling clonotypes tumor-enriched or baseline blood-enriched. A beta-binomial differential abundance model was applied to find clonotypes that expanded or contracted between blood time points. The Baroni-Urbani and Buser coefficient was used to measure tumor-blood repertoire similarity, and groups were compared with two-tailed Wilcoxon tests in R. Sourced from immuneACCESS, this table was stored by TCRdb with only in-frame sequences that have V and J called. A share of the clones is absent; for the studies checked, an unresolved V gene accounts for under half, and the remainder has no known explanation. Clonal size and the V and J genes are those of that table, whereas D and trimming came from the DNA. This sample has about 130,000 clones in its table, and 81% of those were observed once. The ten largest clones represent approximately 5% of the sample.

This clone has a single count. There is no known antigen for this receptor. Per-base qualities were not stored, and no clone one base away is much larger. The sample was blood, taken from a patient whose treatment included radiotherapy and nephrectomy. This TCR came from a man aged 45-60 years with renal cell carcinoma. The sequence is built from TRBV28 and TRBJ1-5; the D gene assignment is ambiguous. CDR3 loop: CASSLSGHSSNQPQHF. The nucleotide sequence reads TGTGCCAGCAGTTTATCGGGTCACAGCAGCAATCAGCCCCAGCATTTT.